This is a list of T cell receptor beta chains from one sample in a study of vaccination and CD4 T cells after COVID-19. TCRdb reanalysed the PCR reads using MiXCR and keeps one entry per CDR3 protein. This table has roughly 7,200 distinct CDR3 sequences, roughly a third appearing once. For these receptors, no antigen is known. Material for sequencing was CD4+ T cells from blood, cultured in vitro. The receptors were gathered from a human donor in good health. Each CDR3 is given with its conserved first and last residue. The D gene is left open where the match is weak. Size tells how often a clone was seen (once, few, many) or the class of an expanded clone, and some rows leave it out.

d_gene	v_gene	j_gene	abundance	CDR3aa	CDR3nt
.	TRBV6-1	TRBJ1-1	few	CASSQQGWTEAFF	TGTGCCAGCAGCCAACAGGGCTGGACTGAAGCTTTCTTT
.	TRBV5-1	TRBJ2-5	.	CASSWKETQYF	TGCGCCAGCAGCTGGAAAGAGACCCAGTACTTC
.	TRBV20-1	TRBJ1-3	.	CSARLPGTGSGNTIYF	TGCAGTGCTAGGCTCCCCGGGACGGGCTCTGGAAACACCATATATTTT
TRBD1	TRBV19	TRBJ1-2	few	CASSTGGAETSGYTF	TGTGCCAGTAGTACAGGGGGCGCGGAGACGTCTGGCTACACCTTC
TRBD2	TRBV11-2	TRBJ2-3	.	CASSLGGTSWASVDTQYF	TGTGCCAGCAGCTTAGGGGGGACTAGCTGGGCGTCGGTAGATACGCAGTATTTT
.	TRBV27	TRBJ2-7	few	CASSFTGSTSYEQYF	TGTGCCAGCAGTTTTACAGGGAGTACCTCCTACGAGCAGTACTTC
.	TRBV10-3	TRBJ1-5	few	CAISEGDGINQPQHF	TGTGCCATCAGTGAAGGGGACGGGATCAATCAGCCCCAGCATTTT
.	TRBV7-2	TRBJ1-5	few	CASSFNSNQPQHF	TGTGCCAGCAGCTTTAATAGCAATCAGCCCCAGCATTTT
TRBD2	TRBV7-8	TRBJ2-5	.	CASSPGLARETQYF	TGTGCCAGCAGCCCGGGACTAGCTAGGGAGACCCAGTACTTC
.	TRBV15	TRBJ2-7	few	CATSRGDIHKQYF	TGTGCCACCAGCAGGGGGGACATTCACAAGCAGTACTTC
TRBD1	TRBV2	TRBJ1-2	.	CASSAGTGNYGYTF	TGTGCCAGCAGTGCCGGGACAGGGAACTATGGCTACACCTTC
.	TRBV6-1	TRBJ1-1	.	CASRDGPQAFF	TGTGCCAGCAGAGACGGGCCCCAAGCTTTCTTT
.	TRBV12-3/TRBV12-4	TRBJ1-6	.	CASSWGQTYNSPLHF	TGTGCCAGCAGTTGGGGGCAAACCTATAATTCACCCCTCCACTTT
TRBD1	TRBV2	TRBJ2-5	.	CASSGGGQGQTQYF	TGTGCCAGCAGTGGGGGAGGACAGGGACAGACCCAGTACTTC
TRBD2	TRBV4-2	TRBJ2-7	.	CASRRAASGTYEQYF	TGTGCCAGCCGTCGGGCGGCTAGCGGGACTTACGAGCAGTACTTC
.	TRBV2	TRBJ2-1	few	CASSEGRGFGEQFF	TGTGCCAGCAGTGAAGGTCGTGGTTTTGGTGAGCAGTTCTTC
TRBD1	TRBV2	TRBJ2-6	few	CARTTQGAGGANVLTF	TGTGCCAGGACGACGCAGGGGGCGGGTGGGGCCAACGTCCTGACTTTC
.	TRBV4-1	TRBJ1-1	few	CASSLGAGKFGTEAFF	TGCGCCAGCAGCCTCGGTGCAGGGAAGTTTGGCACTGAAGCTTTCTTT
.	TRBV15	TRBJ2-5	few	CATSRDTETQYF	TGTGCCACCAGCAGAGATACAGAGACCCAGTACTTC
.	TRBV12-3/TRBV12-4	TRBJ1-1	few	CASSLSVRMTEAFF	TGTGCCAGCAGTTTATCGGTCCGAATGACTGAAGCTTTCTTT
.	TRBV12-3/TRBV12-4	TRBJ1-2	few	CASSFEETAPYGYTF	TGTGCCAGCAGTTTTGAGGAAACAGCTCCCTATGGCTACACCTTC
.	TRBV20-1	TRBJ1-4	.	CSAWVNEKLFF	TGCAGTGCTTGGGTAAATGAAAAACTGTTTTTT
TRBD1	TRBV6-1	TRBJ1-1	.	CASNLLPPLMTGRTEAFF	TGTGCCAGCAACCTATTGCCTCCCCTCATGACAGGGAGGACTGAAGCTTTCTTT
.	TRBV9	TRBJ2-5	.	CASSPRQRSWETQYF	TGTGCCAGCAGCCCTAGACAGCGTTCGTGGGAGACCCAGTACTTC
TRBD1	TRBV4-1	TRBJ2-5	few	CASSYTGGNWETQYF	TGCGCCAGCAGCTATACAGGGGGCAATTGGGAGACCCAGTACTTC
.	TRBV11-2	TRBJ1-2	.	CASSPAGEYGYTF	TGTGCCAGCAGCCCGGCGGGCGAATATGGCTACACCTTC
TRBD1	TRBV7-2	TRBJ1-5	.	CASSLARGNQPQHF	TGTGCCAGCAGCTTAGCCAGGGGGAATCAGCCCCAGCATTTT
TRBD1	TRBV5-1	TRBJ2-5	few	CASRQGAQETQYF	TGCGCCAGCAGGCAGGGGGCTCAAGAGACCCAGTACTTC